This T cell receptor (beta chain) appears in the sequencing data of a study of blood T cells in healthy people across ages. Study at large: In model experiments, template switching was able to capture about one barcoded beta molecule for every two T cells that were present.

For the second PCR, which ran for about 6 to 11 cycles, a sample-barcoded 5' primer and a J-beta primer mix were used. Every cDNA molecule carried a tag from a template-switch adaptor bearing 12 random nucleotides. Each CDR3 protein gets one entry after TCRdb re-called the 5' RACE reads with MiXCR. The profile shows roughly 1 million distinct CDR3 sequences, under 30% of them singletons. The same specimen was also included in a second study, on T cells of mothers and their children.

The TCR was taken from a girl aged 2 to 9 in good health. Sequenced material: blood.

The CDR3 loop reads CASVGLTGTSDFYEQYF. The CDR3 DNA sequence: TGTGCCAGCGTAGGCTTGACCGGGACTAGCGATTTCTACGAGCAGTACTTC. The V and J genes are TRBV5-5 and TRBJ2-7; 10 nucleotides line up with TRBD2. Germline trimming cut 7 bases from V and 3 bases from J; bases unmatched to any gene: 16. CDR1 and CDR2 from the germline V gene are SGHKS and YYEKEE (reference sequence). This CDR3 region has 17 residues.